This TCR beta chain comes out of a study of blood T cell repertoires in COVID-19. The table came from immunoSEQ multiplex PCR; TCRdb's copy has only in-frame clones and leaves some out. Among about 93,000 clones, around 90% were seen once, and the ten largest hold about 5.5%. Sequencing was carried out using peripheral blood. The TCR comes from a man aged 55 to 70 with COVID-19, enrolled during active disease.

The CDR3 sequence is CAWASGARDTQYF. The CDR3 coding sequence is TGTGCCTGGGCTAGCGGCGCACGGGATACGCAGTATTTT. J is TRBJ2-3 and V is TRBV30; 7 nucleotides align to TRBD2. The CDR3 sequence is 13 residues long. CDR1 and CDR2 from the germline V gene are GTSNPN and SVGIG (reference sequence). V shed 5 bases and J 6 bases; nucleotides not matched to a gene: 8.